The rows below give T cell receptor beta chains drawn from one sample of a study of early T cells in non-severe SARS-CoV-2 infection. Using its own MiXCR run on the 5' RACE reads, TCRdb lists one record per CDR3 protein. The table records approximately 50,000 distinct CDR3 sequences, about 10% of them present only once. Input material: whole blood. These receptors were taken from an adult who was a healthcare worker with PCR-confirmed SARS-CoV-2 infection or an uninfected control (not recorded which). Each CDR3 is given with its conserved first and last residue.

>TRBV6-5
CASRPLGGRGRLPLHF
>TRBV4-1
CASGAGIGNTIYF
>TRBV5-5
CASSLTLGGPYTEAFF
>TRBV29-1
CSVEDVSVVEQFF
>TRBV21-1
CASSPTGTGNEKLFF
>TRBV28
CASLTGGNEQFF
>TRBV11-2
CASSLDRNRDTGELFF
>TRBV7-2
CASSLDLVLAGVVKDNEQFF
>TRBV7-2
CASRSTLAGGRETQYF
>TRBV5-1
CASRTSGGATGTQYF